The 7 T cell receptor beta chains below come from one sample, sequenced in a study of cytomegalovirus exposure and HLA in healthy donors. The PCR made use of 60 Vbeta and 13 Jbeta primers. Data came from immunoSEQ multiplex PCR; TCRdb stores just in-frame clones and leaves some out. The sample gives about 110,000 clones, about 80% of which show up once; 2.5% to 3.5% is in the top ten. Material: PBMCs. Source of these receptors: a young woman in good health and CMV-seropositive.

This clone was detected only a few times. The chain couples TRBV10-3 to TRBJ1-6, with D possibly TRBD1 on 5 matching bases. Germline CDR1 is ENHRY and CDR2 is SYGVKD. Deletions cut 10 bases from V and 14 bases from J, with 18 bases between. This CDR3 comprises 12 residues. CDR3: CATHNNGGSLHF. The CDR3 DNA reads TGTGCCACCCACAATAACGGGGGGTCCCTCCACTTT.

The chain is built from TRBV19 and TRBJ1-2; perhaps TRBD1 as D (5 bases). CDR3 length: 12 residues. Germline CDR1 is LNHDA and CDR2 is SQIVND (reference sequence). Trimming shortened V by 2 bases and J by 7 bases, and 8 bases separated the two germline ends. The CDR3 DNA reads as TGTGCCAGTAGTATACGACAGATTGGCTACACCTTC. Translated: CASSIRQIGYTF.

CDR3 in DNA: TGTGCCAGTAGTATCTCCAGGGTCATAACCTACGAGCAGTACTTC. Translation: CASSISRVITYEQYF. The chain links TRBV19 to TRBJ2-7; D is possibly TRBD1 (5 bases). Trimming pared 3 bases from V and 2 bases from J, leaving 14 bases between. The CDR3 covers 15 residues. In germline, CDR1 is LNHDA, CDR2 SQIVND (reference sequence). The full variable domain, its missing parts supplied by reference TRBV19 and TRBJ2-7, is DGGITQSPKYLFRKEGQNVTLSCEQNLNHDAMYWYRQDPGQGLRLIYYSQIVNDFQKGDIAEGYSVSREKKESFPLTVTSAQKNPTAFYLCASSISRVITYEQYFGPGTRLTVT.

The chain carries TRBV5-1 and TRBJ2-7; TRBD2 aligns across 12 bases. The trim removed 4 bases at V and 1 base at J, leaving 6 bases unmatched. Germline values: CDR1 SGHRS, CDR2 YFSETQ. CDR3 length: 16 amino acids. The CDR3 DNA reads TGCGCCAGCAGCACACTAGCGGGAGGTGGTTCCTACGAGCAGTACTTC. It yields the protein CASSTLAGGGSYEQYF.

The chain recombines TRBV4-1 with TRBJ2-1; D is undetermined. The V gene lost 3 bases and the J gene lost 3 bases, with 27 bases spanning the gap. Per germline, CDR1 MGHRA and CDR2 YSYEKL. This CDR3 has 20 amino acids. Here the CDR3 reads CASSHSKSTIPQNYYNEQFF. The CDR3 region has the DNA TGCGCCAGCAGCCATTCCAAATCGACAATCCCACAAAATTACTACAATGAGCAGTTCTTC.

This sequence joins TRBV5-4 and TRBJ2-1; 7 nucleotides line up with TRBD2. The CDR3 runs 13 residues. With V trimmed by 3 bases and J by 6 bases, 3 bases remained unmatched. Germline-derived CDR1 and CDR2 are SGHNT and YYREEE (reference sequence). The CDR3 coding sequence is TGTGCCAGCAGCTGGACTAGGACCAATGAGCAGTTCTTC. This encodes CASSWTRTNEQFF.

The V gene is TRBV28, the J gene TRBJ1-1, with a tentative D call TRBD1 (6 bases). Looked up from germline, CDR1 is MDHEN and CDR2 is SYDVKM. V lost 2 bases and J lost 11, with 18 bases in between. The CDR3 extends over 14 amino acids. The chain's CDR3 is CASSLPTIQGDAFF. The CDR3, as DNA: TGTGCCAGCAGTTTACCTACGATACAGGGTGACGCTTTCTTT.